This is a list of T cell receptor beta chains from one sample in a study of blood T cell repertoires in COVID-19. Some clones are missing from TCRdb's copy, which holds only in-frame ones; the method was immunoSEQ multiplex PCR. This sample yields around 310,000 clones, of which approximately 89% are seen a single time; roughly a tenth belongs to the top ten. The sequenced material came from PBMCs or T cells enriched from blood (not recorded which). These receptors came from a woman aged 25-40 years who had recovered from COVID-19. Each CDR3 is given with its conserved first and last residue. The D gene is left open where the match is weak. A row's size may be missing; if present it is once, few, many or a size class.

V: TRBV12-5
D: NA
J: TRBJ1-1
size: NA
CDR3: CASGLVHWGRDMNTEAFF
DNA: TGTGCTAGTGGTTTGGTACATTGGGGGAGGGACATGAACACTGAAGCTTTCTTT

V: TRBV11-2
D: TRBD1
J: TRBJ1-2
size: NA
CDR3: CASSRGQGIGYTF
DNA: TGTGCCAGCAGCAGGGGACAGGGAATCGGCTACACCTTC

V: TRBV27
D: TRBD1
J: TRBJ2-5
size: NA
CDR3: CASATGSPQETQYF
DNA: TGTGCCAGTGCGACAGGGTCCCCACAAGAGACCCAGTACTTC

V: TRBV13
D: NA
J: TRBJ2-3
size: NA
CDR3: CASSSSGSTDTQYF
DNA: TGTGCCAGCAGCTCCAGCGGGAGCACAGATACGCAGTATTTT

V: TRBV3-1/TRBV3-2
D: TRBD2
J: TRBJ2-5
size: NA
CDR3: CASSTQPGLADQETQYF
DNA: TGTGCCAGCAGCACACAACCGGGACTAGCGGATCAAGAGACCCAGTACTTC

V: TRBV5-1
D: TRBD1
J: TRBJ2-7
size: NA
CDR3: CASSLAGQDPYEQYF
DNA: TGCGCCAGCAGCTTGGCCGGACAGGACCCATACGAGCAGTACTTC

V: TRBV25-1
D: TRBD2
J: TRBJ2-1
size: once
CDR3: CASSETRGLEILNEQFF
DNA: TGTGCCAGCAGTGAAACTAGGGGACTAGAGATACTCAATGAGCAGTTCTTC

V: TRBV18
D: NA
J: TRBJ1-4
size: NA
CDR3: CASSRGGPATNEKLFF
DNA: TGTGCCAGCTCACGCGGGGGACCTGCAACTAATGAAAAACTGTTTTTT

V: TRBV5-6
D: NA
J: TRBJ2-7
size: NA
CDR3: CASSLMTSYEQYF
DNA: TGTGCCAGCAGCTTGATGACAAGCTACGAGCAGTACTTC

V: TRBV24-1
D: NA
J: TRBJ1-2
size: once
CDR3: CATRATDADGYTF
DNA: TGTGCCACCAGGGCGACAGACGCCGATGGCTACACCTTC

V: TRBV27
D: NA
J: TRBJ2-7
size: NA
CDR3: CASSLFSPTSYEQYF
DNA: TGTGCCAGCAGTTTATTTTCTCCAACTTCCTACGAGCAGTACTTC

V: TRBV19
D: NA
J: TRBJ1-2
size: NA
CDR3: CASMKGEALSHGYTF
DNA: TGTGCCAGTATGAAAGGGGAAGCTCTATCACATGGCTACACCTTC

V: TRBV18
D: TRBD1
J: TRBJ1-2
size: NA
CDR3: CASRTGAEVYGYTF
DNA: TGTGCCAGCCGGACAGGCGCCGAGGTCTATGGCTACACCTTC

V: TRBV29-1
D: TRBD1
J: TRBJ1-2
size: NA
CDR3: CSVPDRGIIYGYTF
DNA: TGCAGCGTTCCTGACAGGGGTATTATCTATGGCTACACCTTC

V: TRBV2
D: NA
J: TRBJ2-1
size: NA
CDR3: CAMAGSSRYNEQFF
DNA: TGTGCCATGGCCGGAAGTAGCCGATACAATGAGCAGTTCTTC

V: TRBV27
D: TRBD1
J: TRBJ2-1
size: NA
CDR3: CASTKGTGPYNEQFF
DNA: TGTGCCAGCACCAAGGGGACAGGCCCCTACAATGAGCAGTTCTTC

V: TRBV6-5
D: TRBD1
J: TRBJ2-7
size: once
CDR3: CASSSSTGVVRQYF
DNA: TGTGCCAGCAGTTCCTCAACAGGGGTTGTAAGGCAGTACTTC

V: TRBV18
D: NA
J: TRBJ1-1
size: NA
CDR3: CASSPPDTEAFF
DNA: TGTGCCAGCTCACCCCCAGACACTGAAGCTTTCTTT

V: TRBV28
D: TRBD2
J: TRBJ2-7
size: NA
CDR3: CASSLDRLAGGPAYEQYF
DNA: TGTGCCAGCAGTTTAGACCGTCTAGCGGGAGGGCCGGCCTACGAGCAGTACTTC

V: TRBV6-5
D: TRBD1
J: TRBJ2-7
size: NA
CDR3: CASRFGGTGAPRQYF
DNA: TGTGCCAGCAGGTTCGGCGGGACAGGGGCCCCGAGGCAGTACTTC

V: TRBV7-2
D: TRBD2
J: TRBJ2-1
size: NA
CDR3: CASSHPGTSGSSYNEQFF
DNA: TGTGCCAGCAGCCACCCTGGGACTAGCGGGAGCTCCTACAATGAGCAGTTCTTC

V: TRBV29-1
D: TRBD2
J: TRBJ2-2
size: NA
CDR3: CSVGLAGVPTGELFF
DNA: TGCAGCGTGGGACTAGCGGGAGTTCCCACCGGGGAGCTGTTTTTT

V: TRBV27
D: NA
J: TRBJ2-7
size: once
CDR3: CASSLLVRANEQYF
DNA: TGTGCCAGCAGTTTATTGGTCAGGGCCAACGAGCAGTACTTC

V: TRBV27
D: NA
J: TRBJ2-1
size: once
CDR3: CASSLYSNRYNEQFF
DNA: TGTGCCAGCAGTTTATACAGCAATCGATACAATGAGCAGTTCTTC

V: TRBV5-1
D: NA
J: TRBJ1-4
size: NA
CDR3: CASTAGVENEKLFF
DNA: TGCGCCAGCACCGCGGGGGTCGAGAATGAAAAACTGTTTTTT

V: TRBV20-1
D: NA
J: TRBJ1-5
size: NA
CDR3: CSARDVGDQPQHF
DNA: TGCAGTGCTCGTGACGTGGGCGATCAGCCCCAGCATTTT

V: TRBV29-1
D: NA
J: TRBJ1-1
size: NA
CDR3: CSVIRGEAFF
DNA: TGCAGCGTTATCAGGGGAGAAGCTTTCTTT

V: TRBV7-9
D: NA
J: TRBJ1-1
size: NA
CDR3: CASSLGAGIAFF
DNA: TGTGCCAGCAGCTTAGGGGCAGGGATCGCTTTCTTT

V: TRBV10-1
D: TRBD1
J: TRBJ2-7
size: NA
CDR3: CASKGQFLYEQYF
DNA: TGCGCCAGCAAGGGACAGTTCCTCTACGAGCAGTACTTC

V: TRBV7-6
D: NA
J: TRBJ2-5
size: NA
CDR3: CASSLDRQETQYF
DNA: TGTGCCAGCAGTTTAGACAGGCAAGAGACCCAGTACTTC

V: TRBV10-3
D: TRBD1
J: TRBJ2-6
size: NA
CDR3: CAISWTGGVSGANVLTF
DNA: TGTGCCATCAGTTGGACAGGGGGCGTCTCTGGGGCCAACGTCCTGACTTTC

V: TRBV10-3
D: NA
J: TRBJ2-3
size: once
CDR3: CAICRESTADTQYF
DNA: TGTGCCATCTGCAGGGAATCGACCGCAGATACGCAGTATTTT

V: TRBV28
D: NA
J: TRBJ2-1
size: NA
CDR3: CASSFKAVTGGGNEQFF
DNA: TGTGCCAGCAGTTTTAAAGCCGTGACAGGCGGGGGCAATGAGCAGTTCTTC

V: TRBV27
D: TRBD2
J: TRBJ2-3
size: NA
CDR3: CASSPTGAGGIYTQYF
DNA: TGTGCCAGCAGCCCAACAGGAGCGGGAGGGATATATACGCAGTATTTT

V: TRBV2
D: TRBD1
J: TRBJ1-1
size: once
CDR3: CASRERTGNTEAFF
DNA: TGTGCCAGCAGGGAGAGGACAGGGAACACTGAAGCTTTCTTT

V: TRBV30
D: NA
J: TRBJ2-7
size: NA
CDR3: CAWARQPYEQYF
DNA: TGTGCCTGGGCCCGACAGCCCTACGAGCAGTACTTC

V: TRBV28
D: NA
J: TRBJ1-5
size: NA
CDR3: CASSSSWDRAGLWQPQHF
DNA: TGTGCCAGCAGTAGTTCCTGGGATCGGGCAGGGCTGTGGCAGCCCCAGCATTTT

V: TRBV9
D: NA
J: TRBJ2-1
size: NA
CDR3: CASSVVSASPYNEQFF
DNA: TGTGCCAGCAGCGTAGTTAGCGCGAGTCCCTACAATGAGCAGTTCTTC

V: TRBV4-1
D: TRBD1
J: TRBJ1-2
size: NA
CDR3: CASSHKSGQGVGYTF
DNA: TGCGCCAGCAGCCATAAATCGGGACAGGGGGTAGGCTACACCTTC

V: TRBV5-1
D: TRBD2
J: TRBJ2-5
size: once
CDR3: CASSKFTGTSGRGRETQYF
DNA: TGCGCCAGCAGCAAGTTTACCGGGACTAGCGGGAGAGGGAGAGAGACCCAGTACTTC

V: TRBV5-1
D: NA
J: TRBJ1-2
size: few
CDR3: CASSLTAGRSYGYGYTF
DNA: TGCGCCAGCAGCTTGACGGCAGGGAGGTCCTATGGATATGGCTACACCTTC

V: TRBV5-1
D: TRBD1
J: TRBJ1-1
size: NA
CDR3: CASSPGQPMNTEAFF
DNA: TGCGCCAGCAGCCCGGGACAGCCAATGAACACTGAAGCTTTCTTT

V: TRBV27
D: NA
J: TRBJ1-2
size: NA
CDR3: CASSLYPGSGYTF
DNA: TGTGCCAGCAGTTTATATCCGGGGAGCGGCTACACCTTC

V: TRBV15
D: NA
J: TRBJ2-5
size: NA
CDR3: CASSAGTLETQYF
DNA: TGTGCCAGCAGTGCGGGAACCTTAGAGACCCAGTACTTC

V: TRBV20-1
D: NA
J: TRBJ2-1
size: once
CDR3: CSANSLDTWFF
DNA: TGCAGTGCGAACTCCTTAGACACGTGGTTCTTC

V: TRBV7-9
D: TRBD2
J: TRBJ2-1
size: NA
CDR3: CASSLGAMGLAGGYNEQFF
DNA: TGTGCCAGCAGCTTAGGGGCGATGGGACTAGCGGGAGGATATAATGAGCAGTTCTTC

V: TRBV11-3
D: NA
J: TRBJ1-3
size: NA
CDR3: CASSLGGFGNTIYF
DNA: TGTGCCAGCAGCTTAGGGGGCTTTGGAAACACCATATATTTT

V: TRBV5-1
D: NA
J: TRBJ1-3
size: NA
CDR3: CASSLRTTNGHSGNTIYF
DNA: TGCGCCAGCAGCTTGAGGACAACGAACGGCCACTCTGGAAACACCATATATTTT

V: TRBV6-5
D: NA
J: TRBJ1-2
size: NA
CDR3: CASIGQLVYGYTF
DNA: TGTGCCAGCATCGGACAGTTAGTTTATGGCTACACCTTC

V: TRBV6-5
D: NA
J: TRBJ2-7
size: many
CDR3: CASRHRDGSSYEQYF
DNA: TGTGCCAGTCGACACCGGGACGGGAGCTCCTACGAGCAGTACTTC

V: TRBV3-1/TRBV3-2
D: NA
J: TRBJ2-7
size: NA
CDR3: CASSSDSSSYEQYF
DNA: TGTGCCAGCAGTTCGGACTCGAGCTCCTACGAGCAGTACTTC

V: TRBV27
D: TRBD1
J: TRBJ2-7
size: NA
CDR3: CASSLSVSVWDRVYEQYF
DNA: TGTGCCAGCAGTTTATCGGTCTCGGTTTGGGACAGGGTTTACGAGCAGTACTTC

V: TRBV5-1
D: NA
J: TRBJ2-7
size: NA
CDR3: CASSRPQQGGEQYF
DNA: TGCGCCAGCAGCCGCCCCCAACAGGGAGGGGAGCAGTACTTC